This T cell receptor (beta chain) was captured in a study of T cell repertoires in cytomegalovirus infection. Regarding the study as a whole: Dominant in the ex vivo response were TCR beta clonotypes restricted by HLA-C and specific for CMV. Cumulative public TCR beta family frequency identified carriers of CMV plus the relevant HLA.

TCRdb re-derived calls from the reads in MiXCR, one entry per CDR3 protein. The sample lists about 890,000 distinct CDR3 sequences, roughly 30% occurring once. This clonotype was found a few times. Its cognate antigen is unknown. The CDR3 extends over 15 amino acids. Per the germline V gene, CDR1 is LGHNT and CDR2 is FRNRAP. V lost 1 base, J lost 3 bases, and 7 bases lay in between. The source is a human donor in good health (CMV status not recorded). Some clones in this sample may be carry-over from other donors' samples. This sequence joins TRBV12-5 and TRBJ2-6, with D unclear. Source: cultured CD8+ T cells from PBMCs, taken from culture after CMV antigen stimulation. Here the CDR3 DNA reads TGTGCTAGTGGTTTGGGGCAGCTTGGGGCCAACGTCCTGACTTTC. Amino acid sequence: CASGLGQLGANVLTF.